Each of the 27 T cell receptor beta chains below was sequenced from the same sample in a study of long-term antiretroviral therapy in people with HIV. The assay used was immunoSEQ (version v3.0), run at survey level. Using immunoSEQ multiplex PCR, the repertoire was profiled, and TCRdb retains in-frame clones only, with some absent. This repertoire shows 25,000 or so clones, roughly 78% found once; its top ten account for roughly 10%. Sequencing used unsorted PBMCs, obtained 1.5 years before starting antiretroviral therapy. These receptors all come from a young man with HIV.

The rearrangement joins TRBV2 to TRBJ1-1; 10 nucleotides line up with TRBD1. The CDR3 length is 14 residues. The junction had 5 bases not matched to a gene; V was cut back by 6 bases and J by 4 bases. Germline CDR1 SNHLY, CDR2 FYNNEI. The CDR3 DNA sequence: TGTGCCAGCAGAGGGGGACAGGGGATCACTGAAGCTTTCTTT. Encoded protein: CASRGGQGITEAFF. The full variable domain, rest sourced from reference TRBV2 and TRBJ1-1, is EPEVTQTPSHQVTQMGQEVILRCVPISNHLYFYWYRQILGQKVEFLVSFYNNEISEKSEIFDDQFSVERPDGSNFTLKIRSTKLEDSAMYFCASRGGQGITEAFFGQGTRLTVV.

The CDR3 is CASSLEITNEQFF. CDR3 bases: TGTGCCAGCAGCTTAGAGATCACCAATGAGCAGTTCTTC. The V gene is TRBV11-2, the J gene TRBJ2-1; no clear D. The CDR3 covers 13 residues. Germline-derived CDR1 and CDR2 are SGHAT and FQNNGV. V shed 0 bases and J shed 6 bases, with 6 bases lying between them.

The rearrangement joins TRBV6-4 to TRBJ2-3, with D hard to call. The CDR3 has 13 residues. Trimming took off 0 bases at V and 4 bases at J, with 5 bases between the two ends. Germline loops: CDR1 MRHNA, CDR2 SNTAGT. CDR3 DNA: TGTGCCAGCAGTGACTCTGGCGCAGATACGCAGTATTTT. Encoded protein: CASSDSGADTQYF.

V and J are TRBV6-5 and TRBJ2-5; the D is unclear. Per germline, CDR1 MNHEY and CDR2 SVGAGI. This CDR3 is built from 15 residues. Trimming removed 5 bases at V and 0 bases at J, with 13 bases between. CDR3 protein: CASSPTWTHQETQYF. The CDR3 bases are TGTGCCAGCAGTCCAACCTGGACCCACCAAGAGACCCAGTACTTC.

The CDR3 bases are TGTGCCAGCAGCATAGGCGGCGGGAACACTGAAGCTTTCTTT. Protein product: CASSIGGGNTEAFF. The chain has TRBV5-4 and TRBJ1-1, with D unclear. This CDR3 is built from 14 residues. Trimming removed 4 bases at V and 1 base at J, with 11 bases between. Germline assignment: CDR1 SGHNT and CDR2 YYREEE (reference sequence).

The chain uses TRBV2 and TRBJ2-1; TRBD2 matches 10 bases. CDR1 is SNHLY and CDR2 is FYNNEI in the germline V gene. The length of the CDR3 is 14 residues. J lost 6 bases, V lost 10 bases, and 9 bases had no gene match. The CDR3 reads CANQAGGPRNEQFF. CDR3 coding DNA: TGTGCCAACCAAGCGGGAGGGCCACGCAATGAGCAGTTCTTC. Combining the CDR3 with reference TRBV2 and TRBJ2-1 gives the whole variable domain EPEVTQTPSHQVTQMGQEVILRCVPISNHLYFYWYRQILGQKVEFLVSFYNNEISEKSEIFDDQFSVERPDGSNFTLKIRSTKLEDSAMYFCANQAGGPRNEQFFGPGTRLTVL.

The chain employs TRBV5-4 and TRBJ1-2; no clear D. This CDR3 contains 14 residues. Trimming took 0 bases from V and 1 from J, leaving 7 bases between them. Germline V gene sequence: CDR1 SGHNT, CDR2 YYREEE (reference sequence). In nucleotides, the CDR3 is TGTGCCAGCAGCTTGGATCTGAGTAACTATGGCTACACCTTC. Translation gives CASSLDLSNYGYTF.

The chain couples TRBV6-5 to TRBJ2-3; no clear D. The CDR3 loop spans 13 amino acids. V was clipped by 6 bases and J by 1 base, with 8 bases between them. Germline CDR1 is MNHEY and CDR2 is SVGAGI. CDR3 sequence (DNA): TGTGCCAGCAGCCCCTCCGGCACAGATACGCAGTATTTT. This sequence encodes CASSPSGTDTQYF.

J is TRBJ2-1 and V is TRBV6-1, with a possible D match to TRBD2 (6 bases). Trimming left V 10 bases short and J 2 bases short, with 15 bases between. Germline CDR1 reads MNHNS; CDR2 reads SASEGT. The CDR3 contains 14 residues. CDR3 sequence (DNA): TGTGCCACGGGGAGGACTGGCACCTACAATGAGCAGTTCTTC. As protein: CATGRTGTYNEQFF.

V and J are TRBV5-1 and TRBJ1-4; D is uncertain. The length of the CDR3 is 14 residues. CDR1 SGHRS and CDR2 YFSETQ come from the germline V gene. Trimming cost V 1 base and J 7 bases, with 11 bases left between them. CDR3 residues: CASSLWGASEKLFF. CDR3 DNA: TGCGCCAGCAGCTTGTGGGGTGCAAGTGAAAAACTGTTTTTT.

The J gene is TRBJ2-5, the V gene TRBV5-1; no reliable D call. Germline-derived CDR1 and CDR2 are SGHRS and YFSETQ. The length of the CDR3 is 13 residues. V gave up 4 bases and J gave up 2 bases, with 9 bases separating them. This CDR3 reads CASSPGPQETQYF. CDR3 nucleotide sequence: TGCGCCAGCAGCCCCGGGCCACAAGAGACCCAGTACTTC.

V is TRBV5-4 and J is TRBJ1-1; 7 nucleotides align to TRBD1. The trim removed 2 bases at V and 7 bases at J, leaving 5 bases unmatched. This CDR3 region has 13 residues. Looked up from germline, CDR1 is SGHNT and CDR2 is YYREEE (reference sequence). CDR3 nucleotides: TGTGCCAGCAGCTTCCAGGGGGGTGATGAAGCTTTCTTT. Protein: CASSFQGGDEAFF.

This chain joins TRBV18 and TRBJ2-3, with unresolved D. The germline gives CDR1 KGHSH, CDR2 LQKENI. CDR3 length: 12 amino acids. Trimming cost V 8 bases and J 0 bases, with 6 bases left between them. The CDR3 region has the DNA TGTGCCAGCCAATCTAGCACAGATACGCAGTATTTT. Translated: CASQSSTDTQYF.

V gene TRBV9 combines with J gene TRBJ2-3; D is tentatively TRBD1 or TRBD2 (5 bases each). With 3 bases removed from V and 2 bases from J, the gap between germline ends came to 16 bases. The CDR3 loop spans 16 amino acids. Germline V gives CDR1 SGDLS, CDR2 YYNGEE. CDR3 in DNA: TGTGCCAGCAGCGGGGAACCGGGACCGACCACAGATACGCAGTATTTT. Encoded protein: CASSGEPGPTTDTQYF.

This sequence joins TRBV18 and TRBJ2-1; 8 bases fit TRBD2. The CDR3 is 15 amino acids. V gave up 7 bases and J gave up 7 bases; unmatched junction bases: 12. CDR1 is KGHSH, CDR2 LQKENI, per germline. CDR3 DNA: TGTGCCAGCTACCGGGGGGGGTTCGTCGAGAATGAGCAGTTCTTC. Its translation is CASYRGGFVENEQFF.

The rearrangement links TRBV7-9 to TRBJ2-7; TRBD1 matches at 10 bases. Germline CDR1 and CDR2: SEHNR and FQNEAQ (reference sequence). V was clipped by 0 bases and J by 2 bases; unmatched bases: 1. This CDR3 has 15 amino acids. This CDR3 is CASSLAGTGAYEQYF. Here the CDR3 DNA reads TGTGCCAGCAGCTTAGCCGGGACAGGGGCCTACGAGCAGTACTTC. Full variable domain (outside the CDR3, taken from reference TRBV7-9 and TRBJ2-7): DTGVSQNPRHKITKRGQNVTFRCDPISEHNRLYWYRQTLGQGPEFLTYFQNEAQLEKSRLLSDRFSAERPKGSFSTLEIQRTEQGDSAMYLCASSLAGTGAYEQYFGPGTRLTVT.

This chain connects TRBV2 to TRBJ1-2; TRBD1 is a possible D gene (5 bases). The V gene lost 4 bases and the J gene lost 2 bases, with 8 bases spanning the gap. CDR1 and CDR2 (germline): SNHLY, FYNNEI. This CDR3 has 13 amino acids. CDR3 loop: CASSADSNYGYTF. In nucleotides, the CDR3 is TGTGCCAGCAGTGCAGACAGCAACTATGGCTACACCTTC.

The chain links TRBV4-2 to TRBJ2-1, with 8 nucleotides matching TRBD1. CDR1 is LGHNA, CDR2 YNFKEQ, per germline. V was clipped by 7 bases and J by 8 bases; unmatched bases: 13. The CDR3 runs 15 residues. CDR3 DNA: TGTGCCAGCACCTTGGAACTCGCGACAGGGGATGAGCAGTTCTTC. Encoded protein: CASTLELATGDEQFF.

This sequence joins TRBV19 and TRBJ2-2; a possible D gene is TRBD2 (5 bases). Germline V gene data show CDR1 as LNHDA and CDR2 as SQIVND (reference sequence). V was cut by 2 bases and J by 4 bases, with 8 bases left in between. The CDR3 has 14 amino acids. CDR3 amino acids: CASSIIASTGELFF. In DNA, the CDR3 is TGTGCCAGTAGTATAATAGCGAGCACCGGGGAGCTGTTTTTT. Full variable domain (outside the CDR3, taken from reference TRBV19 and TRBJ2-2): DGGITQSPKYLFRKEGQNVTLSCEQNLNHDAMYWYRQDPGQGLRLIYYSQIVNDFQKGDIAEGYSVSREKKESFPLTVTSAQKNPTAFYLCASSIIASTGELFFGEGSRLTVL.

V gene TRBV27 combines with J gene TRBJ1-2; 8 nucleotides match TRBD1. The CDR3 extends over 15 amino acids. The germline CDR1 and CDR2 sequences are MNHEY and SMNVEV (reference sequence). The ends lost 5 bases at V and 5 bases at J; junction bases unmatched: 10. The CDR3 coding sequence is TGTGCCAGCAGTCGTAACTCAGGGGGCGGATATGGCTACACCTTC. This codes for CASSRNSGGGYGYTF.

This rearrangement joins TRBV4-2 to TRBJ1-1; 9 bases match TRBD1. Per germline, CDR1 LGHNA and CDR2 YNFKEQ. The CDR3 extends over 15 amino acids. The junction had 8 bases not matched to a gene; V was cut back by 7 bases and J by 2 bases. The DNA of the CDR3 is TGTGCCAGCACCACTACGGACAGGGGCAACACTGAAGCTTTCTTT. It is translated as CASTTTDRGNTEAFF.

This clone was counted only a few times. The chain has TRBV4-3 and TRBJ1-1, with no clear D. This CDR3 has 15 residues. V shed 3 bases and J shed 7 bases, with 18 bases lying between them. Germline CDR1 reads LGHNA; CDR2 reads YSLEER. CDR3 sequence (DNA): TGCGCCAGCAGCCACGGAGGGAGCAGAATCAATGAAGCTTTCTTT. Protein: CASSHGGSRINEAFF.

This clone was seen only a few times. The CDR3 DNA reads TGCGCCAGCAGCCAGAGGACATCCTACATGAACACTGAAGCTTTCTTT. Residues: CASSQRTSYMNTEAFF. The chain joins TRBV4-3 to TRBJ1-1; D perhaps matches TRBD1 (5 bases). V lost 3 bases to trimming and J lost 0 bases, with 14 bases between them. This CDR3 region has 16 residues. Germline CDR1 LGHNA, CDR2 YSLEER.

V gene TRBV6-5 combines with J gene TRBJ2-3; D gene uncertain. The germline V and J ends were trimmed by 4 bases and 2 bases, with 13 bases remaining between them. Looked up from germline, CDR1 is MNHEY and CDR2 is SVGAGI. The CDR3 loop spans 15 amino acids. This chain's CDR3 is CASSFDPTITDTQYF. The CDR3 coding sequence is TGTGCCAGCAGTTTCGACCCAACGATCACAGATACGCAGTATTTT.

The rearrangement joins TRBV2 to TRBJ2-1; D not resolved. The CDR3 extends over 13 amino acids. The V and J ends lost 6 bases and 8 bases respectively, with 14 bases between them. Germline lookup yields CDR1 SNHLY and CDR2 FYNNEI. For the CDR3, the DNA is TGTGCCAGCAGCTGGGCCTTGTGGGATGAGCAGTTCTTC. Translated: CASSWALWDEQFF.

The chain employs TRBV19 and TRBJ1-3; 7 bases are shared with TRBD1. Trimming at V came to 3 bases and at J to 0 bases, leaving 5 bases not matched to a gene. The CDR3 contains 16 residues. The germline gives CDR1 LNHDA, CDR2 SQIVND (reference sequence). The CDR3 DNA follows: TGTGCCAGTAGTATGGACAGGCTTTACTCTGGAAACACCATATATTTT. Protein sequence: CASSMDRLYSGNTIYF.

The V gene is TRBV5-6, the J gene TRBJ1-5; D is perhaps TRBD1 (5 bases). Germline V lookup: CDR1 SGHDT, CDR2 YYEEEE. With 3 bases removed from V and 4 bases from J, the gap between germline ends came to 26 bases. The CDR3 has 19 amino acids. The DNA for the CDR3 is TGTGCCAGCAGCTCGGGACGCCGCCTTGGCCGAGGAACTAATCAGCCCCAGCATTTT. Translation: CASSSGRRLGRGTNQPQHF.